This T cell receptor beta chain originates from a study of blood T cell repertoires in COVID-19. On the study more broadly: Samples taken during acute and convalescent COVID-19 were collected in the United States, Italy and Spain.

This clone was recorded a few times. Generated by immunoSEQ multiplex PCR, the TCRdb table keeps only in-frame clones and is missing some. The profile shows 35,000 to 50,000 clones, around nine tenths of them singletons. The CDR3 spans 15 residues. The chain uses TRBV21-1 and TRBJ1-1; TRBD1, the table's D call, was not compared with the DNA. TRBV21-1 constitutes a pseudogene. The source is a human donor in a cohort sampled during active COVID-19. The sequenced material came from peripheral blood. CDR3 DNA sequence: TGTGCCAGCAGCAAGTCAGGGAAAATGAACACTGAAGCTTTCTTT. This gives the protein CASSKSGKMNTEAFF.